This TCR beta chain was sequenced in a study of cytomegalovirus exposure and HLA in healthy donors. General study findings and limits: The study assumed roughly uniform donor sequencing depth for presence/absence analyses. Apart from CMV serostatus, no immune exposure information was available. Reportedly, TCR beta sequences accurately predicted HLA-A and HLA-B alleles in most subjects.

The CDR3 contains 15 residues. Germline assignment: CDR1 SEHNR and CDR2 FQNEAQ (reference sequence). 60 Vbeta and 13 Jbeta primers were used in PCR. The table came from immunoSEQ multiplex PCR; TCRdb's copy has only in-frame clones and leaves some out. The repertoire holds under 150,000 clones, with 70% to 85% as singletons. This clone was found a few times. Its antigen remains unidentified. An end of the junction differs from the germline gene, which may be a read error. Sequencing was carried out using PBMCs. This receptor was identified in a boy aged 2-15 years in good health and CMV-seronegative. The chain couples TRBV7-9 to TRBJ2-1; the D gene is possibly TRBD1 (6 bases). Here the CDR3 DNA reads TGTTCCAGCAGCCTCTACAGGGTTTCCTACAATGAGCAGTTCTTC. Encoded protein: CSSSLYRVSYNEQFF.